The 13 T cell receptor beta chains given below trace back to one sample, sequenced in a study of shared clonotypes between healthy human individuals (dated by TCRdb to the early 2020s). The library relied on the immunoSEQ multiplex PCR assay. TCRdb took this table from immuneACCESS and kept in-frame rearrangements with V and J called. Such tables lack part of the clones; where checked against another copy, unresolved V genes explain under half of the gap, and the rest is unexplained. In this sample the table shows 2 million to 2.5 million clones, around 90% of which occur a single time. The ten largest clones add up to approximately 0.41% of the sample. The sequenced material came from naive CD4+ T cells from PBMCs. The cell subset or site label for this specimen denotes: CD45RA+ positively selected. These receptors were taken from a man younger than 35 in good health. Some clones in this sample may be carry-over from other donors' samples.

This clone has more than one count but fewer than ten. This chain joins TRBV19 and TRBJ1-1, with D perhaps TRBD1 (6 bases). The CDR3 totals 17 residues. The V gene's germline CDR1 is LNHDA and CDR2 SQIVND (reference sequence). The ends were cut back, 3 bases at V and 7 bases at J, with 24 bases in the middle. The CDR3 protein is CASSIWPRTVTKREAFF. CDR3 sequence (DNA): TGTGCCAGTAGTATTTGGCCGAGGACAGTTACAAAGCGTGAAGCTTTCTTT.

V is TRBV6-1 and J is TRBJ2-1, with TRBD2 matching 7 bases. The V and J ends lost 3 bases and 8 bases, in that order; junction bases with no gene match: 10. Per the germline V gene, CDR1 is MNHNS and CDR2 is SASEGT. The CDR3 sequence is 15 residues long. The CDR3 nucleotides are TGTGCCAGCAGTGAGGAGGGGAGGGCGCCGGATGAGCAGTTCTTC. This encodes CASSEEGRAPDEQFF.

This chain connects TRBV5-1 to TRBJ2-7; D possibly corresponds to TRBD2 (5 bases). Germline values: CDR1 SGHRS, CDR2 YFSETQ. The CDR3 has 15 amino acids. V lost 4 bases and J lost 3, with 17 bases in between. The CDR3 spells CASSLMGAPLYEQYF. The CDR3 coding sequence is TGCGCCAGCAGCCTAATGGGAGCCCCTCTCTACGAGCAGTACTTC.

Here the CDR3 reads CASSPLTSGITYEQYF. The CDR3 bases are TGCGCCAGCAGCCCGTTGACTAGCGGGATTACCTACGAGCAGTACTTC. V gene TRBV5-1 combines with J gene TRBJ2-7; TRBD2 aligns across 11 bases. With 4 bases clipped from V and 2 bases from J, the junction kept 8 bases outside the gene matches. The CDR3 covers 16 residues. CDR1 is SGHRS, CDR2 YFSETQ, per germline.

The chain is built from TRBV18 and TRBJ1-1, with D unresolved. From germline, CDR1 is KGHSH and CDR2 LQKENI. The CDR3 covers 14 residues. Trimming took 3 bases from V and 3 from J, leaving 11 bases between them. CDR3: CASSPVGVDTEAFF. DNA of the CDR3: TGTGCCAGCTCACCTGTCGGAGTCGACACTGAAGCTTTCTTT. Filled out from reference TRBV18 and TRBJ1-1, the complete variable domain reads NAGVMQNPRHLVRRRGQEARLRCSPMKGHSHVYWYRQLPEEGLKFMVYLQKENIIDESGMPKERFSAEFPKEGPSILRIQQVVRGDSAAYFCASSPVGVDTEAFFGQGTRLTVV.

V usage is TRBV21-1 and J usage is TRBJ2-5; TRBD2 is the table's D call, not checked against the DNA. TRBV21-1 is reported as a pseudogene. This CDR3 contains 13 residues. The CDR3 nucleotides are TGTGCCAGCAGCATTGCGGGGACAGAGACCCAGTACTTC. The encoded protein is CASSIAGTETQYF.

This chain links TRBV27 with TRBJ1-2; a possible D gene is TRBD1 (5 bases). CDR1 and CDR2 from the germline V gene are MNHEY and SMNVEV (reference sequence). This CDR3 spans 11 amino acids. Trimming shortened V by 6 bases and J by 11 bases, and 13 bases separated the two germline ends. Written as DNA, the CDR3 is TGTGCCAGCAGGACCCCGGGGCCGTACACCTTC. It yields the protein CASRTPGPYTF.

This chain uses TRBV6-5 with TRBJ2-3; D not certain. CDR3 size: 14 residues. Trimming removed 6 bases from V and 0 bases from J, with 10 bases in between. The germline gives CDR1 MNHEY, CDR2 SVGAGI. The CDR3 is CASRRTSSTDTQYF. The DNA of the CDR3 is TGTGCCAGCAGGCGGACGAGTAGCACAGATACGCAGTATTTT.

The V gene is TRBV7-9, the J gene TRBJ2-7, with D possibly matching TRBD1 (6 bases). Germline V CDR1 and CDR2: SEHNR, FQNEAQ (reference sequence). The CDR3 spans 11 residues. V was shortened by 3 bases and J by 7 bases, with 7 bases between the two germline ends. DNA for the CDR3: TGTGCCAGCAGCTTCGACAGGGAGCAGTACTTC. Its translation is CASSFDREQYF. Combining the CDR3 with reference TRBV7-9 and TRBJ2-7 gives the whole variable domain DTGVSQNPRHKITKRGQNVTFRCDPISEHNRLYWYRQTLGQGPEFLTYFQNEAQLEKSRLLSDRFSAERPKGSFSTLEIQRTEQGDSAMYLCASSFDREQYFGPGTRLTVT.

The chain employs TRBV4-1 and TRBJ2-3; a possible D gene is TRBD2 (6 bases). V was pared by 3 bases and J by 4 bases, with 11 bases between. CDR1 MGHRA and CDR2 YSYEKL come from the germline V gene. The CDR3 sequence is 14 residues long. CDR3 nucleotides: TGCGCCAGCAGCCACCCACTAGCAGCAGATACGCAGTATTTT. It codes for CASSHPLAADTQYF.

This clone was seen once. The CDR3 DNA sequence: TGCGCCAGCAGCTTGGAAGCGGGAGGGCCGGGAGAGACCCAGTACTTC. Translating gives CASSLEAGGPGETQYF. The chain employs TRBV5-1 and TRBJ2-5, with TRBD2 matching 10 bases. The CDR3 covers 16 residues. Germline lookup yields CDR1 SGHRS and CDR2 YFSETQ. V lost 0 bases and J lost 4; bases outside the gene matches: 6. Based on the CDR3 plus reference TRBV5-1 and TRBJ2-5, the full variable domain is KAGVTQTPRYLIKTRGQQVTLSCSPISGHRSVSWYQQTPGQGLQFLFEYFSETQRNKGNFPGRFSGRQFSNSRSEMNVSTLELGDSALYLCASSLEAGGPGETQYFGPGTRLLVL.

V usage is TRBV6-1 and J usage is TRBJ2-1; the match to TRBD2 covers 9 bases. The germline CDR1 and CDR2 sequences are MNHNS and SASEGT. The CDR3 sequence is 15 residues long. J was trimmed by 6 bases and V by 2 bases; bases with no gene match: 5. CDR3 sequence (DNA): TGTGCCAGCAGTGAAATGGCGACTAGCGGCAATGAGCAGTTCTTC. The encoded protein is CASSEMATSGNEQFF.

In regard to this clone: The sample holds other DNA sequences that translate to the same CDR3. The CDR3 sequence: CASSPGSSGANVLTF. CDR3 nucleotide sequence: TGTGCCAGCAGCCCAGGGTCCTCTGGGGCCAACGTCCTGACTTTC. This sequence joins TRBV28 and TRBJ2-6, with D possibly TRBD1 on 5 matching bases. Trimming took off 6 bases at V and 0 bases at J, with 9 bases between the two ends. The CDR3 extends over 15 amino acids. Germline lookup yields CDR1 MDHEN and CDR2 SYDVKM.